Listed below are T cell receptor beta chains from one sample, sequenced in a study of T-cell memory formation after mild COVID-19. In TCRdb, the 5' RACE reads were re-called with MiXCR into one record per CDR3 protein. There are about 350,000 distinct CDR3 sequences in the sample; approximately 15% occur only once, and about 24% lies in the top ten. Sequences were obtained from PBMCs or a T cell subset sorted from them (not recorded which). The receptors come from a man younger than 35 who had mild COVID-19 (a few samples of this study predate the infection). Cell type and time point are not known. CDR3s include the opening cysteine and the closing phenylalanine or tryptophan. The D gene is left open where the match is weak. The size entry is marked missing in some rows and otherwise reads once, few, many or a size class.

j_gene: TRBJ2-2
abundance: few
d_gene: NA
v_gene: TRBV7-9
CDR3aa: CASSIRDGAAGELFF
CDR3nt: TGTGCCAGCAGCATCCGGGACGGTGCCGCGGGGGAGCTGTTTTTT

j_gene: TRBJ2-1
abundance: NA
d_gene: TRBD1
v_gene: TRBV23-1
CDR3aa: CASSQEIFGQGVVNEQFF
CDR3nt: TGCGCCAGCAGTCAAGAAATTTTTGGACAGGGGGTAGTCAATGAGCAGTTCTTC

j_gene: TRBJ2-7
abundance: NA
d_gene: NA
v_gene: TRBV29-1
CDR3aa: CSVDLGDYEQYF
CDR3nt: TGCAGCGTTGATTTAGGGGATTACGAGCAGTACTTC

j_gene: TRBJ1-3
abundance: NA
d_gene: TRBD1
v_gene: TRBV4-3
CDR3aa: CASSQETNRGSTIYF
CDR3nt: TGCGCCAGCAGCCAAGAGACTAACAGGGGAAGCACCATATATTTT

j_gene: TRBJ2-5
abundance: few
d_gene: NA
v_gene: TRBV9
CDR3aa: CASSPDGDWETQYF
CDR3nt: TGTGCCAGCAGCCCAGACGGGGACTGGGAGACCCAGTACTTC

j_gene: TRBJ2-4
abundance: NA
d_gene: NA
v_gene: TRBV4-2
CDR3aa: CASSPGTWNKNIQYF
CDR3nt: TGTGCCAGCAGCCCCGGGACCTGGAACAAAAACATTCAGTACTTC

j_gene: TRBJ2-5
abundance: many
d_gene: TRBD2
v_gene: TRBV7-2
CDR3aa: CASSAIRLAGRETQYF
CDR3nt: TGTGCCAGCAGTGCAATTCGACTAGCGGGCCGGGAGACCCAGTACTTC

j_gene: TRBJ2-7
abundance: few
d_gene: NA
v_gene: TRBV12-3/TRBV12-4
CDR3aa: CASSPSSGRIYEQYF
CDR3nt: TGTGCCAGCAGCCCTAGTTCAGGGCGGATCTACGAGCAGTACTTC

j_gene: TRBJ1-2
abundance: NA
d_gene: NA
v_gene: TRBV7-2
CDR3aa: CASIRKVAAGYGYTF
CDR3nt: TGTGCCAGCATACGGAAGGTAGCCGCCGGCTATGGCTACACCTTC

j_gene: TRBJ2-3
abundance: few
d_gene: NA
v_gene: TRBV7-2
CDR3aa: CASSLELRRGPPGVTQYF
CDR3nt: TGTGCCAGCAGCTTAGAGTTAAGGCGGGGCCCCCCCGGGGTTACGCAGTATTTT

j_gene: TRBJ1-4
abundance: NA
d_gene: NA
v_gene: TRBV7-2
CDR3aa: CASSFRPNEKLFF
CDR3nt: TGTGCCAGCAGCTTCCGCCCTAATGAAAAACTGTTTTTT

j_gene: TRBJ2-7
abundance: many
d_gene: NA
v_gene: TRBV4-3
CDR3aa: CASSASGRGSYEQYF
CDR3nt: TGCGCCAGCAGCGCCTCAGGGCGCGGCTCCTACGAGCAGTACTTC

j_gene: TRBJ1-4
abundance: NA
d_gene: TRBD1
v_gene: TRBV7-6
CDR3aa: CASSGAGGLNEKLFF
CDR3nt: TGTGCCAGCAGCGGAGCAGGGGGTCTAAATGAAAAACTGTTTTTT

j_gene: TRBJ2-3
abundance: NA
d_gene: TRBD1
v_gene: TRBV15
CDR3aa: CATSDRVETDTQYF
CDR3nt: TGTGCCACCTCGGACAGGGTCGAGACAGATACGCAGTATTTT

j_gene: TRBJ2-5
abundance: many
d_gene: NA
v_gene: TRBV4-1
CDR3aa: CASSQDTGTQETQYF
CDR3nt: TGCGCCAGCAGCCAAGATACGGGGACCCAAGAGACCCAGTACTTC

j_gene: TRBJ1-2
abundance: NA
d_gene: NA
v_gene: TRBV7-9
CDR3aa: CASSLPRGAYGYTF
CDR3nt: TGTGCCAGCAGCTTACCGAGGGGGGCCTATGGCTACACCTTC

j_gene: TRBJ1-5
abundance: few
d_gene: NA
v_gene: TRBV28
CDR3aa: CASTTPTAPGQPQHF
CDR3nt: TGTGCCAGCACTACCCCGACAGCGCCGGGTCAGCCCCAGCATTTT

j_gene: TRBJ1-2
abundance: NA
d_gene: NA
v_gene: TRBV6-1
CDR3aa: CASSVPQANYGYTF
CDR3nt: TGTGCCAGCAGTGTCCCACAGGCCAATTATGGCTACACCTTC

j_gene: TRBJ2-2
abundance: many
d_gene: NA
v_gene: TRBV5-1
CDR3aa: CASSLARTNTGELFF
CDR3nt: TGCGCCAGCAGCTTGGCCAGGACGAACACCGGGGAGCTGTTTTTT

j_gene: TRBJ1-1
abundance: NA
d_gene: TRBD1
v_gene: TRBV5-1
CDR3aa: CASSDTGTGNTEAFF
CDR3nt: TGCGCCAGCAGCGATACCGGGACAGGGAACACTGAAGCTTTCTTT

j_gene: TRBJ1-4
abundance: NA
d_gene: NA
v_gene: TRBV6-2/TRBV6-3
CDR3aa: CASAAGSATNEKLFF
CDR3nt: TGTGCATCTGCAGCGGGATCCGCAACTAATGAAAAACTGTTTTTT

j_gene: TRBJ2-7
abundance: few
d_gene: NA
v_gene: TRBV5-1
CDR3aa: CASSLDREQYF
CDR3nt: TGCGCCAGCAGCTTGGATCGCGAGCAGTACTTC

j_gene: TRBJ1-5
abundance: few
d_gene: TRBD1
v_gene: TRBV7-9
CDR3aa: CASSLDRQGGGWPQHF
CDR3nt: TGTGCCAGCAGCTTAGACCGACAGGGAGGAGGGTGGCCCCAGCATTTT

j_gene: TRBJ2-5
abundance: NA
d_gene: NA
v_gene: TRBV6-1
CDR3aa: CASSETPLGQETQYF
CDR3nt: TGTGCCAGCAGTGAAACCCCCTTGGGCCAAGAGACCCAGTACTTC

j_gene: TRBJ1-4
abundance: NA
d_gene: NA
v_gene: TRBV7-6
CDR3aa: CASSLDTLGKLFF
CDR3nt: TGTGCCAGCAGCTTAGATACCCTGGGAAAACTGTTTTTT

j_gene: TRBJ2-5
abundance: NA
d_gene: TRBD2
v_gene: TRBV20-1
CDR3aa: CSAGRRGTAQETQYF
CDR3nt: TGCAGTGCTGGGCGGCGGGGGACTGCCCAAGAGACCCAGTACTTC

j_gene: TRBJ2-5
abundance: NA
d_gene: NA
v_gene: TRBV19
CDR3aa: CASSRSRAETQYF
CDR3nt: TGTGCCAGTAGCAGGAGCAGGGCAGAGACCCAGTACTTC

j_gene: TRBJ1-6
abundance: NA
d_gene: TRBD1
v_gene: TRBV10-3
CDR3aa: CAISESAGTVYNSPLHF
CDR3nt: TGTGCCATCAGTGAGTCGGCAGGGACAGTCTATAATTCACCCCTCCACTTT

j_gene: TRBJ1-2
abundance: few
d_gene: NA
v_gene: TRBV6-5
CDR3aa: CASSYSGDGLSYGYTF
CDR3nt: TGTGCCAGCAGTTACTCTGGGGACGGACTGAGTTATGGCTACACCTTC

j_gene: TRBJ1-1
abundance: NA
d_gene: NA
v_gene: TRBV6-1
CDR3aa: CASREKNTEAFF
CDR3nt: TGTGCCAGCAGAGAAAAAAACACTGAAGCTTTCTTT

j_gene: TRBJ2-1
abundance: few
d_gene: NA
v_gene: TRBV7-2
CDR3aa: CASSSERGRSVDNEQFF
CDR3nt: TGTGCCAGCAGCTCCGAGAGAGGCAGGAGCGTAGATAATGAGCAGTTCTTC